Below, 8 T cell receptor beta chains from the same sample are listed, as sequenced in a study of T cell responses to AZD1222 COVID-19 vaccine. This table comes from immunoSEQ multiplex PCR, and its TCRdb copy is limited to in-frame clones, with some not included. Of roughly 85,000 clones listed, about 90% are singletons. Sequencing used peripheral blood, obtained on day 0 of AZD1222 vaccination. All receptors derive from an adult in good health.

The CDR3 loop is CASTPSGALGYTF. DNA of the CDR3: TGTGCCAGCACCCCTTCAGGGGCCCTCGGCTACACCTTC. The chain recombines TRBV7-8 with TRBJ1-2; a weak D match, TRBD1 (6 bases). V was trimmed by 7 bases and J by 8 bases, leaving 17 bases between them. This CDR3 comprises 13 residues. Germline loops: CDR1 SGHVS, CDR2 FQNEAQ. Combining the CDR3 with reference TRBV7-8 and TRBJ1-2 gives the whole variable domain GAGVSQSPRYKVAKRGQDVALRCDPISGHVSLFWYQQALGQGPEFLTYFQNEAQLDKSGLPSDRFFAERPEGSVSTLKIQRTQQEDSAVYLCASTPSGALGYTFGSGTRLTVV.

The CDR3 DNA is TGTGCCAGCAGCAGATCTCCGGGACGAGACACCGGGGAGCTGTTTTTT. Encoded protein: CASSRSPGRDTGELFF. The chain joins TRBV11-2 to TRBJ2-2, with D perhaps TRBD1 or TRBD2 (5 bases each). The ends were cut back, 5 bases at V and 3 bases at J, with 16 bases in the middle. Germline V gives CDR1 SGHAT, CDR2 FQNNGV. This CDR3 is 16 amino acids long.

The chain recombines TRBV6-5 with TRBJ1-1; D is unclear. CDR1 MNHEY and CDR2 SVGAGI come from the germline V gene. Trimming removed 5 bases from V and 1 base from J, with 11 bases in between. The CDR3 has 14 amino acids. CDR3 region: CASSPRAQNTEAFF. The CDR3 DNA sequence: TGTGCCAGCAGTCCCCGGGCCCAGAACACTGAAGCTTTCTTT.

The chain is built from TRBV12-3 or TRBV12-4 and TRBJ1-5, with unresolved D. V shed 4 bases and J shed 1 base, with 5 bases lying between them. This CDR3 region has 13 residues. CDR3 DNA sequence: TGTGCCAGCAGTTATGCCAGCAATCAGCCCCAGCATTTT. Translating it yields CASSYASNQPQHF.

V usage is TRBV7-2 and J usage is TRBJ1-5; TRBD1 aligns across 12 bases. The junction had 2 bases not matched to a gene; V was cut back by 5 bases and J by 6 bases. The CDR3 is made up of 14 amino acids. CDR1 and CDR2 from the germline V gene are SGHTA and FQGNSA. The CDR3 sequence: CASSPGQGAQPQHF. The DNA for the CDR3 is TGTGCCAGCAGCCCGGGACAGGGGGCTCAGCCCCAGCATTTT.

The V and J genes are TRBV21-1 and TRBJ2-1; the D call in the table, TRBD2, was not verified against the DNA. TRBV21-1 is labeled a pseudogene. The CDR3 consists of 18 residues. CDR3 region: CASSSRCWRGAPYNEQFF. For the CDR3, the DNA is TGTGCCAGCAGCTCTAGGTGTTGGCGGGGTGCGCCCTACAATGAGCAGTTCTTC.

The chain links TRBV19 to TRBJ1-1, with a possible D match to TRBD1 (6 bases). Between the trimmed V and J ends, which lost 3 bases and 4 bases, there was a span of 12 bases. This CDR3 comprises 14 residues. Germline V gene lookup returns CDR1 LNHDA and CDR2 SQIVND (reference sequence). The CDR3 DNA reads TGTGCCAGTAGTATTGGGGGCGCGGGCACTGAAGCTTTCTTT. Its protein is CASSIGGAGTEAFF. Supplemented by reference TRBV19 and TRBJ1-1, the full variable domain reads DGGITQSPKYLFRKEGQNVTLSCEQNLNHDAMYWYRQDPGQGLRLIYYSQIVNDFQKGDIAEGYSVSREKKESFPLTVTSAQKNPTAFYLCASSIGGAGTEAFFGQGTRLTVV.

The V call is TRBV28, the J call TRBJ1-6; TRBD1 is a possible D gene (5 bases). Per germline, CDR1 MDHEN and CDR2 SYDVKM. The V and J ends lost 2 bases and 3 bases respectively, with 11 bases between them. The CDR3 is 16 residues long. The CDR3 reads CASSLIQGGYNSPLHF. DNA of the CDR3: TGTGCCAGCAGTTTAATCCAGGGTGGCTATAATTCACCCCTCCACTTT.